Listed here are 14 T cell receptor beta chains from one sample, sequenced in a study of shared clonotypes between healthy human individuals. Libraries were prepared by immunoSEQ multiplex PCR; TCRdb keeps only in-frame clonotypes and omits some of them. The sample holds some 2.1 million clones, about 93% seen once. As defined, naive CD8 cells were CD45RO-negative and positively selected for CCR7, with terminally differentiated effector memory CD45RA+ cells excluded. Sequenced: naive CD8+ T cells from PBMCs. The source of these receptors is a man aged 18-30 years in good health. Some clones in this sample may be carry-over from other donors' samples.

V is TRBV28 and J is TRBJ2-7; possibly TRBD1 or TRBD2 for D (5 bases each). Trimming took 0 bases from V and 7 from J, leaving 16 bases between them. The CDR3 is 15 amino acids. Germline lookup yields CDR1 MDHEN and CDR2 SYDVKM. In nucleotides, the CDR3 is TGTGCCAGCAGTTTATGGGCAGGGCTAGGGGAGGAGCAGTACTTC. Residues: CASSLWAGLGEEQYF.

The CDR3 nucleotides read TGTGCCTGGAGTGTAACCCCGGCAGACTCTCGGGATGAAAAACTGTTTTTT. The encoded protein is CAWSVTPADSRDEKLFF. The J gene is TRBJ1-4, the V gene TRBV30; D gene uncertain. The CDR3 runs to 17 residues. Germline assignment: CDR1 GTSNPN and CDR2 SVGIG (reference sequence). Trimming took off 0 bases at V and 6 bases at J, with 20 bases between the two ends.

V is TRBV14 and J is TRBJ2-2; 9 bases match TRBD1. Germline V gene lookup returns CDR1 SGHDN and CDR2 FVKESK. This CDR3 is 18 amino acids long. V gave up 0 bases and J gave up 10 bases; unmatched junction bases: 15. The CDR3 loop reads CASSQDSWDRAPAVELFF. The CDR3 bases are TGTGCCAGCAGCCAAGATAGTTGGGACAGGGCCCCTGCAGTGGAGCTGTTTTTT.

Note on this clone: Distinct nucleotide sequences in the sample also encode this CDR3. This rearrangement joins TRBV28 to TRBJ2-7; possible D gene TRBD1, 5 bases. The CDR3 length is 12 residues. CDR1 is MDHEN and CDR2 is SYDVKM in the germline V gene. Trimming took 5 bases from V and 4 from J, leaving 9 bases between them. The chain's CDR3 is CASSPRVYEQYF. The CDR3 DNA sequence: TGTGCCAGCAGTCCCAGGGTGTACGAGCAGTACTTC.

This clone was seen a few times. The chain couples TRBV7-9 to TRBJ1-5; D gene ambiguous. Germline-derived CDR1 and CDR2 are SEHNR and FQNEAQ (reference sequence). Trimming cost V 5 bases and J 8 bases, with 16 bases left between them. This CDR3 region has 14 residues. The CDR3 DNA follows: TGTGCCAGCAGCCCCGATGGTTTGGACGAGCCCCAGCATTTT. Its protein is CASSPDGLDEPQHF.

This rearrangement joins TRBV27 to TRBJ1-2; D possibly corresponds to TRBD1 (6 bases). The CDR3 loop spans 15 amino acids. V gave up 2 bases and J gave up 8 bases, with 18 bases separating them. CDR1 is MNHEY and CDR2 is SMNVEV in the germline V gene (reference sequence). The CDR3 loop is CASSLVVGGSGGYTF. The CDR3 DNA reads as TGTGCCAGCAGTTTAGTCGTGGGGGGCTCAGGAGGCTACACCTTC.

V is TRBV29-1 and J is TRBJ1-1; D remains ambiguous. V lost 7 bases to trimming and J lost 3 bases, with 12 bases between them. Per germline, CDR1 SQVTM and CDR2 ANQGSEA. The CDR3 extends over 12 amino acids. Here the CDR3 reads CSAKDLYTEAFF. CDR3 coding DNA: TGCAGCGCCAAGGACCTATACACTGAAGCTTTCTTT.

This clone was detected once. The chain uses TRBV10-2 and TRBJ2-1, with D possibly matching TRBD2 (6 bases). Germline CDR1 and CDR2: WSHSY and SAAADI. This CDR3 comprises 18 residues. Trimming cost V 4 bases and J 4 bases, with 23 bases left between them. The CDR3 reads CASSGLVRLQRGYNEQFF. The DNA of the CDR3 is TGCGCCAGCAGTGGACTAGTTCGTTTGCAGAGAGGATACAATGAGCAGTTCTTC.

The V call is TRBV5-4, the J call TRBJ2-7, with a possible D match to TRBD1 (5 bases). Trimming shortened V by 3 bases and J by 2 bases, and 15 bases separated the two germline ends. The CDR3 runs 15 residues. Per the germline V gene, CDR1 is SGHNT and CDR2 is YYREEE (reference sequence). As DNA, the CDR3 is TGTGCCAGCAGCTCCCCCGATCAGGGAACCTACGAGCAGTACTTC. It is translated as CASSSPDQGTYEQYF.

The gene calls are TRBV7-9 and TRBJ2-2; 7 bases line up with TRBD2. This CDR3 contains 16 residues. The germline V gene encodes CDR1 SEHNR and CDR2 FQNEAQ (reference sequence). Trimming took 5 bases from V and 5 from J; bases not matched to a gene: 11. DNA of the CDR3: TGTGCCAGCAGCCTGGAGGTCGGCGGGAGAACCGGGGAGCTGTTTTTT. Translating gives CASSLEVGGRTGELFF.

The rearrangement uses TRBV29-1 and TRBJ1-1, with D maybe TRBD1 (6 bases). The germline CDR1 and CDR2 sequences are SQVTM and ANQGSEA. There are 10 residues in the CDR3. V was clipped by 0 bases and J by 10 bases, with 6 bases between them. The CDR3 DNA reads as TGCAGCGTTGAAGAAGGGGGAGCTTTCTTT. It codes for CSVEEGGAFF.

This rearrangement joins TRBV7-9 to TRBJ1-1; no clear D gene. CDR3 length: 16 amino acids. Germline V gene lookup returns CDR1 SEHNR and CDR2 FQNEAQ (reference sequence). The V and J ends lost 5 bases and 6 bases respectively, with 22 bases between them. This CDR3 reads CASSRPGTRLSAEAFF. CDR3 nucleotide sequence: TGTGCCAGCAGCCGGCCGGGCACGAGGTTAAGCGCTGAAGCTTTCTTT.

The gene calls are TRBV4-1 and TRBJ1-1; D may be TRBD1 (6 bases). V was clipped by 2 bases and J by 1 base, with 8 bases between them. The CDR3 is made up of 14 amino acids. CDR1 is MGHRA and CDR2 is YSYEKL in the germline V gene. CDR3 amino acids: CASSQRGTNTEAFF. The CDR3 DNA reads TGCGCCAGCAGCCAAAGGGGGACGAACACTGAAGCTTTCTTT.

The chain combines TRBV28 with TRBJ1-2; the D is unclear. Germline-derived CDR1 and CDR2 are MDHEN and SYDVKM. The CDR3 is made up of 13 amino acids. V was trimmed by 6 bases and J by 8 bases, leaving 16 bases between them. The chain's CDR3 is CASSRQSSRGYTF. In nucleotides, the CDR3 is TGTGCCAGCAGCCGACAATCATCCAGAGGCTACACCTTC.